This T cell receptor (beta chain) was obtained from a study of T cells in Graves' hyperthyroidism and ophthalmopathy. Study results and caveats: A median 6.5 months before onset, the model predicted ophthalmopathy. Expanded thyroid clonotypes (above 0.001) were mostly also found in blood.

Amplified regions were TCR beta CDR3 sequences from RNA transcripts. With the HTBI primer set, the TCR CDR3 went through a first round of RT-PCR. TCRdb re-called the multiplex PCR reads with MiXCR, one entry per CDR3 protein. Of roughly 500,000 distinct CDR3 sequences listed, 46% were seen once; the top ten hold about 43%. Trimming removed 3 bases at V and 4 bases at J, with 15 bases between. The germline V gene has CDR1 SEHNR and CDR2 FQNEAQ (reference sequence). This CDR3 is built from 15 residues. This clonotype was picked up many times. The antigen is not known. Those patients with uncontrolled infection, other autoimmune disease, pregnancy or lactation were excluded.

The genes are TRBV7-9 and TRBJ1-1; the D is unclear. The specimen sequenced was peripheral blood or thyroid tissue (not recorded which). The source is an adult woman with Graves' disease, either hyperthyroidism or ophthalmopathy (not recorded which). The CDR3 region is CASSFGGSKGTEAFF. CDR3 DNA: TGTGCCAGCAGCTTCGGAGGGTCTAAAGGCACTGAAGCTTTCTTT.